This T cell receptor (beta chain) originates from a study of vaccination and CD4 T cells after COVID-19. CDR1 SGHVS and CDR2 FNYEAQ come from the germline V gene. This CDR3 region has 15 residues. V lost 1 base and J 1 base, leaving 9 bases between the germline ends. An Oncomine TCR Beta short-read assay was used to sequence the DNA from cultured CD4+ T cells. TCRdb re-called the PCR reads with MiXCR, one entry per CDR3 protein. The sample gives 13,000 or so distinct CDR3 sequences, roughly 45% of which show up once; roughly 8% is in the top ten. Treatment defined: roughly 11-day PBMC culture with coronavirus spike peptide pools or control peptides (ViraFEST assay). With respect to this clonotype: No antigen is known for it.

Sequenced material: CD4+ T cells from blood, cultured in vitro, taken after SARS-CoV-2 vaccination. This receptor was identified in a human donor who had recovered from COVID-19. The chain links TRBV7-6 to TRBJ2-3; TRBD2 might be the D (6 bases). The CDR3 reads CASSLGASGTDTQYF. In nucleotides, the CDR3 is TGTGCCAGCAGCTTAGGGGCTAGCGGCACAGATACGCAGTATTTT.